This TCR beta chain was documented in a study of blood T cell repertoires in COVID-19. Study in general: PBMCs, B-cell-depleted T cells, or T cells were the source of the cDNA or gDNA that made up the material.

Some clones are missing from TCRdb's copy, which holds only in-frame ones; the method was immunoSEQ multiplex PCR. Counted here are about 180,000 clones, approximately 87% occurring once; the ten biggest clones make up around 21%. V lost 5 bases, J lost 0 bases, and 17 bases lay in between. This CDR3 comprises 16 residues. Looked up from germline, CDR1 is SGHTA and CDR2 is FQGNSA. This chain connects TRBV7-2 to TRBJ2-7, with D possibly being TRBD2 (6 bases). Sequenced material: peripheral blood. The clonotype comes from a man aged 65-85 years with active or convalescent COVID-19. The CDR3 nucleotides read TGTGCCAGCAGCACAAGAGTGGGGGGATTCTCCTACGAGCAGTACTTC. This gives the protein CASSTRVGGFSYEQYF.